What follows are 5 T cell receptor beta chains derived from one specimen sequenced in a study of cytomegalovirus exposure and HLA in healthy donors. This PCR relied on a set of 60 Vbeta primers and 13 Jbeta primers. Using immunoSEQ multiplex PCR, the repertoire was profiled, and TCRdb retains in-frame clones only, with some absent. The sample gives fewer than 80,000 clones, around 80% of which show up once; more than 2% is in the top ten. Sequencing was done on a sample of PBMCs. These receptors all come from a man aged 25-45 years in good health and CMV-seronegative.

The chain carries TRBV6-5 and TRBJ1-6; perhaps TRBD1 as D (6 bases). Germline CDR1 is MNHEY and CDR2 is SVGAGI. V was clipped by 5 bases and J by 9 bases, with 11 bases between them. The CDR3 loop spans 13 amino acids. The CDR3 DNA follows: TGTGCCAGCAGTCAAACAGGGTCTTCACCCCTCCACTTT. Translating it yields CASSQTGSSPLHF.

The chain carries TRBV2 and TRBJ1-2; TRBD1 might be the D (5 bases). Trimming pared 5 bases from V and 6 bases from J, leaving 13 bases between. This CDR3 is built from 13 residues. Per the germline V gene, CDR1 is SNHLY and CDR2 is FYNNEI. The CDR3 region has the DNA TGTGCCAGCAGTACTCGGACAACTGATGGCTACACCTTC. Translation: CASSTRTTDGYTF.

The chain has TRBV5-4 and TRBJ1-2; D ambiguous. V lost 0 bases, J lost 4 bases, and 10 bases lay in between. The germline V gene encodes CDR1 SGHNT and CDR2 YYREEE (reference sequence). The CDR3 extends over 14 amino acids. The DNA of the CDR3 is TGTGCCAGCAGCTTGGTTGGAGGAGCCTATGGCTACACCTTC. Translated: CASSLVGGAYGYTF.

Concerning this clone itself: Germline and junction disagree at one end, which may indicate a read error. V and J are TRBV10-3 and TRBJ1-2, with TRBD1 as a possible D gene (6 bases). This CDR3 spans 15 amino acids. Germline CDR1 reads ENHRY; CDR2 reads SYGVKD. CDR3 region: CAISEGVRQAAGYPF. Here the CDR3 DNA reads TGTGCCATCAGTGAGGGGGTAAGACAGGCCGCGGGCTACCCCTTC.

The CDR3 coding sequence is TGTGCCACCAGCACAGCCCGGGACAGGGGGGACTATGGCTACACCTTC. It encodes CATSTARDRGDYGYTF. The chain recombines TRBV15 with TRBJ1-2; 11 bases agree with TRBD1. Losses at the gene ends were 4 bases for V and 3 bases for J; bases not matched to a gene: 7. CDR3 size: 16 residues. Germline CDR1 is LNHNV and CDR2 is YYDKDF (reference sequence). The full variable domain, with the rest looked up from reference TRBV15 and TRBJ1-2, is DAMVIQNPRYQVTQFGKPVTLSCSQTLNHNVMYWYQQKSSQAPKLLFHYYDKDFNNEADTPDNFQSRRPNTSFCFLDIRSPGLGDTAMYLCATSTARDRGDYGYTFGSGTRLTVV.